Given below is one T cell receptor (beta chain) in context. What it binds is not known. The CDR3 runs 15 residues. Looked up from germline, CDR1 is SGHTA and CDR2 is FQGNSA. V gave up 5 bases and J gave up 2 bases; unmatched junction bases: 5. The data were taken from a study of cytomegalovirus exposure and HLA in healthy donors. The study's findings and limits: Compared with the roughly 700-donor mean, an Asian-associated ancestry cluster reportedly had fewer N-insertions, according to a later analysis. TCR beta chains numbering roughly 150 were designated cytomegalovirus-associated.

The PCR was carried out with 60 Vbeta primers and 13 Jbeta primers. Produced via immunoSEQ multiplex PCR; TCRdb's table is partial and in-frame only. The sample yields roughly 160,000 clones, around 82% seen once. Sequences were obtained from PBMCs. The chain recombines TRBV7-2 with TRBJ2-7, with 11 bases that match TRBD2. The receptor was isolated from a man aged 45-60 years in good health and CMV-seropositive. In DNA, the CDR3 is TGTGCCAGCAGCGGCCTGACTAGCGGGGCCTACGAGCAGTACTTC. Translation: CASSGLTSGAYEQYF. Using reference TRBV7-2 and TRBJ2-7 for the parts outside the CDR3, the full variable domain is GAGVSQSPSNKVTEKGKDVELRCDPISGHTALYWYRQSLGQGLEFLIYFQGNSAPDKSGLPSDRFSAERTGGSVSTLTIQRTQQEDSAVYLCASSGLTSGAYEQYFGPGTRLTVT.